The clone carrying this T cell receptor beta chain appeared once. The protocol was immunoSEQ multiplex PCR, while the TCRdb copy is restricted to in-frame clones and leaves out a portion. The table records around 100,000 clones, around 96% of them present only once. The CDR3 is 14 residues long. Germline values: CDR1 SGHDT, CDR2 YYEEEE. J was trimmed by 2 bases and V by 2 bases; bases with no gene match: 3. This sample stems from a study of technical replicates of blood from a handful of donors. The material sequenced was T cells isolated from PBMCs. The source is a human donor in good health. The chain links TRBV5-6 to TRBJ2-5, with 7 bases aligning to TRBD1. CDR3 sequence: CASSFWDRQETQYF. The DNA of the CDR3 is TGTGCCAGCAGCTTCTGGGACAGACAAGAGACCCAGTACTTC.